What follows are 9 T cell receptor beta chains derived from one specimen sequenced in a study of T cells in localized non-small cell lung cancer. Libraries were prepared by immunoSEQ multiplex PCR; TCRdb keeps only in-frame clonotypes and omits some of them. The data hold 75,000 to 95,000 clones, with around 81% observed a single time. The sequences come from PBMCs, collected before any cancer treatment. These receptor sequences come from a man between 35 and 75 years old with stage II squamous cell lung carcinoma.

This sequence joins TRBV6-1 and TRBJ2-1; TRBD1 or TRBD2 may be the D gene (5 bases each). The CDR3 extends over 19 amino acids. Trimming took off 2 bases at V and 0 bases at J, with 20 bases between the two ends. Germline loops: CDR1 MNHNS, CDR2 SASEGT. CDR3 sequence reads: CASSETFRVMGSSYNEQFF. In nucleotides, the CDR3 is TGTGCCAGCAGTGAAACCTTCAGGGTTATGGGGAGCTCCTACAATGAGCAGTTCTTC.

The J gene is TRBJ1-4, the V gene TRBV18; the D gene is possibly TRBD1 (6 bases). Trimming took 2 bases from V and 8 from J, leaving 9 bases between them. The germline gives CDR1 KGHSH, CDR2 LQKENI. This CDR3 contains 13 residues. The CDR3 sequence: CASSPGTREKLFF. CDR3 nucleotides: TGTGCCAGCTCACCAGGGACACGGGAAAAACTGTTTTTT.

The CDR3 spells CASSAVGRTDTQYF. In DNA, the CDR3 is TGTGCCAGCAGCGCCGTTGGCCGAACGGATACGCAGTATTTT. This chain connects TRBV7-9 to TRBJ2-3; D remains ambiguous. This CDR3 region has 14 residues. Trimming took off 5 bases at V and 6 bases at J, with 15 bases between the two ends. Germline assignment: CDR1 SEHNR and CDR2 FQNEAQ (reference sequence).

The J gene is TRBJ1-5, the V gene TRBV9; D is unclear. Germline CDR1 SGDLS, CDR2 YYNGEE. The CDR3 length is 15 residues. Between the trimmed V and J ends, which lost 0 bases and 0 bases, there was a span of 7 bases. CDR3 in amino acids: CASSVGQSSNQPQHF. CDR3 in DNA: TGTGCCAGCAGCGTAGGTCAGTCTAGCAATCAGCCCCAGCATTTT.

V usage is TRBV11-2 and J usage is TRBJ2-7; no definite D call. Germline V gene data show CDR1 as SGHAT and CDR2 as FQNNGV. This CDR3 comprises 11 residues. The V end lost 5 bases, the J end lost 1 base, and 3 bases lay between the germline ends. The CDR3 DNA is TGTGCCAGCAGCCGGTCCTACGAGCAGTACTTC. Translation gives CASSRSYEQYF.

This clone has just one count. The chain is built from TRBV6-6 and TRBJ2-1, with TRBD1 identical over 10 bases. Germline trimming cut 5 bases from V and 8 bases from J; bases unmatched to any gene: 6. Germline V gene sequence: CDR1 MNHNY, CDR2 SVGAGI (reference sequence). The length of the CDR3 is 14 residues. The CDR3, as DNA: TGTGCCAGCAGTCCTAGGGACAGGGGCGATGAGCAGTTCTTC. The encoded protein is CASSPRDRGDEQFF.

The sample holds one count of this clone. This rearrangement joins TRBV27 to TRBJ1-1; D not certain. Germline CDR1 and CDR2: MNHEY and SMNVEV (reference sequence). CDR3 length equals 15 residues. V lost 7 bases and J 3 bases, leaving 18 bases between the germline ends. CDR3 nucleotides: TGTGCCAGCAATTCCTGGGAGAATCGGGACACTGAAGCTTTCTTT. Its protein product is CASNSWENRDTEAFF.

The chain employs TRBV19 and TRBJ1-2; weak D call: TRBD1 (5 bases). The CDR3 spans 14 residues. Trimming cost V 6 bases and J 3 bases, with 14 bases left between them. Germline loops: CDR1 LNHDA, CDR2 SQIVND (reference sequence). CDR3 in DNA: TGTGCCAGTAGGTATCCGGGGCTCGACTATGGCTACACCTTC. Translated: CASRYPGLDYGYTF.

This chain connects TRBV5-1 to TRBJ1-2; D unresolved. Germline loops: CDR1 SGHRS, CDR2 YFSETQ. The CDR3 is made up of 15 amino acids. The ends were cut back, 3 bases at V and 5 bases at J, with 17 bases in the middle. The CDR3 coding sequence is TGCGCCAGCAGCTCTGCAAACCCCGGCGTATATGGCTACACCTTC. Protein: CASSSANPGVYGYTF.